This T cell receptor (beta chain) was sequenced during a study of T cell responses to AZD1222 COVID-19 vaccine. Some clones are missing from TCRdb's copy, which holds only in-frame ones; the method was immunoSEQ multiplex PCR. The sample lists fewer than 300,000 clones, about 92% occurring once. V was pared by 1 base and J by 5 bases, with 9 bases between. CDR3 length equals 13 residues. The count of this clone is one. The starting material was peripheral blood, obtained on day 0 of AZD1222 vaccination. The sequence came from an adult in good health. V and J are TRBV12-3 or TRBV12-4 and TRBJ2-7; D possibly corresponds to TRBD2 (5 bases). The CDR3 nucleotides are TGTGCCAGCAGTTTAGGGAGGTACAACGAGCAGTACTTC. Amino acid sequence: CASSLGRYNEQYF.